Listed here are 21 T cell receptor beta chains from one sample, sequenced in a study of blood T cell repertoires in COVID-19. Method: immunoSEQ multiplex PCR; TCRdb's copy keeps in-frame clones and lacks some. The sample shows roughly 32,000 clones, 85% to 95% of them seen only once. The sequenced sample consisted of peripheral blood. These receptors were taken from a male donor with active COVID-19.

The V gene is TRBV6-5, the J gene TRBJ2-3; D is ambiguous. Between the trimmed V and J ends, which lost 5 bases and 0 bases, there was a span of 12 bases. This CDR3 has 15 amino acids. Looked up from germline, CDR1 is MNHEY and CDR2 is SVGAGI. CDR3: CASSTDPISTDTQYF. For the CDR3, the DNA is TGTGCCAGCAGTACAGATCCCATTAGCACAGATACGCAGTATTTT.

This clone was detected only once. This chain uses TRBV6-6 with TRBJ1-5, with 12 bases aligning to TRBD1. The CDR3 has 18 amino acids. V was clipped by 5 bases and J by 3 bases; unmatched bases: 11. CDR1 is MNHNY, CDR2 SVGAGI, per germline (reference sequence). In DNA, the CDR3 is TGTGCCAGCAGTCCGGGGACAGGGGGCCGTTTTTACAATCAGCCCCAGCATTTT. Protein product: CASSPGTGGRFYNQPQHF.

The chain carries TRBV5-1 and TRBJ1-1; tentatively, D is TRBD1 (5 bases). Trimming took 0 bases from V and 4 from J, leaving 13 bases between them. Germline V lookup: CDR1 SGHRS, CDR2 YFSETQ. The CDR3 runs 15 residues. The CDR3 nucleotides are TGCGCCAGCAGCTTGGAAGGGGCTCCGCTCACTGAAGCTTTCTTT. This translates into CASSLEGAPLTEAFF. The variable domain in full, completed from reference TRBV5-1 and TRBJ1-1, reads KAGVTQTPRYLIKTRGQQVTLSCSPISGHRSVSWYQQTPGQGLQFLFEYFSETQRNKGNFPGRFSGRQFSNSRSEMNVSTLELGDSALYLCASSLEGAPLTEAFFGQGTRLTVV.

The CDR3 bases are TGTGCCAGCAGGATGTTAAACAGGGGGCTGGGCTACACCTTC. It translates to CASRMLNRGLGYTF. The V and J genes are TRBV5-6 and TRBJ1-2; TRBD1 agrees at 9 bases. The CDR3 has 14 amino acids. Per the germline V gene, CDR1 is SGHDT and CDR2 is YYEEEE. With 5 bases clipped from V and 8 bases from J, the junction kept 10 bases outside the gene matches.

This rearrangement joins TRBV9 to TRBJ1-6, with 10 bases fitting TRBD1. Looked up from germline, CDR1 is SGDLS and CDR2 is YYNGEE. CDR3 length equals 15 residues. The junction had 6 bases not matched to a gene; V was cut back by 3 bases and J by 9 bases. The CDR3 spells CASSATTGGGSPLHF. The CDR3 DNA is TGTGCCAGCAGCGCGACGACAGGGGGCGGTTCACCCCTCCACTTT.

This chain joins TRBV2 and TRBJ2-1, with D perhaps matching TRBD1 (6 bases). There are 13 residues in the CDR3. The germline V and J ends were trimmed by 7 bases and 7 bases, with 14 bases remaining between them. Germline assignment: CDR1 SNHLY and CDR2 FYNNEI. The CDR3 is CASKQGYENEQFF. The DNA for the CDR3 is TGTGCCAGCAAACAGGGTTACGAGAATGAGCAGTTCTTC.

The chain joins TRBV14 to TRBJ1-1; D may be TRBD1 (6 bases). CDR1 and CDR2 from the germline V gene are SGHDN and FVKESK. Trimming took 2 bases from V and 4 from J, leaving 14 bases between them. The CDR3 totals 15 residues. The CDR3 sequence is CASSQSAQGITEAFF. For the CDR3, the DNA is TGTGCCAGCAGCCAAAGCGCACAGGGAATCACTGAAGCTTTCTTT.

The genes are TRBV19 and TRBJ1-5, with 9 bases identical to TRBD1. V lost 3 bases to trimming and J lost 2 bases; unmatched junction nucleotides: 20. Looked up from germline, CDR1 is LNHDA and CDR2 is SQIVND (reference sequence). The CDR3 runs to 21 residues. Here the CDR3 reads CASSMAPFPGQGLLGNQPQHF. The CDR3 DNA sequence: TGTGCCAGTAGTATGGCCCCCTTTCCGGGACAGGGACTTTTAGGCAATCAGCCCCAGCATTTT.

J is TRBJ1-3 and V is TRBV9; 7 positions match TRBD1. Germline loops: CDR1 SGDLS, CDR2 YYNGEE. The CDR3 is 15 residues long. After removal of 4 bases from V and 4 bases from J, the junction contained 8 bases not matched to a gene. CDR3: CASSPGQSGGNTIYF. CDR3 in DNA: TGTGCCAGCAGCCCGGGACAGTCAGGGGGAAACACCATATATTTT.

The chain is built from TRBV6-5 and TRBJ2-4; 7 bases agree with TRBD1. Per the germline V gene, CDR1 is MNHEY and CDR2 is SVGAGI. The CDR3 has 14 amino acids. Unmatched junction bases numbered 6, after V lost 6 bases and J lost 4 bases. The CDR3 DNA reads as TGTGCCAGCAGCCCAGACAGGGCTAAAAACATTCAGTACTTC. It codes for CASSPDRAKNIQYF.

The genes are TRBV7-9 and TRBJ1-2; TRBD1 might be the D (5 bases). The CDR3 consists of 16 residues. The V and J ends lost 5 bases and 5 bases respectively, with 21 bases between them. In germline, CDR1 is SEHNR, CDR2 FQNEAQ (reference sequence). CDR3 bases: TGTGCCAGCAGCAAAAGAACGGCGACAGCTACTTATGGCTACACCTTC. Amino acid sequence: CASSKRTATATYGYTF.

The chain couples TRBV6-2 or TRBV6-3 to TRBJ2-7; TRBD1 aligns across 9 bases. CDR1 and CDR2 (germline): MNHEY, SVGEGT. The CDR3 spans 15 residues. V dropped 5 bases and J dropped 3; count of bases not matched to a gene: 8. Written as DNA, the CDR3 is TGTGCCAGCAGTACATTGACAGGGGGGTTCTACGAGCAGTACTTC. This encodes CASSTLTGGFYEQYF.

The chain uses TRBV19 and TRBJ1-1; weak D call: TRBD1 (5 bases). The CDR3 is 20 residues long. Deletions cut 7 bases from V and 1 base from J, with 31 bases between. Germline V gives CDR1 LNHDA, CDR2 SQIVND (reference sequence). Written as DNA, the CDR3 is TGTGCCAGTATAGTCGGGGGTATATGGGATAGTAAAGGAGCGAACACTGAAGCTTTCTTT. Amino acid sequence: CASIVGGIWDSKGANTEAFF.

The rearrangement joins TRBV5-1 to TRBJ2-3; 8 bases agree with TRBD1. Per the germline V gene, CDR1 is SGHRS and CDR2 is YFSETQ. The CDR3 has 14 residues. With 6 bases clipped from V and 3 bases from J, the junction kept 6 bases outside the gene matches. CDR3 nucleotides: TGCGCCAGCACCCAGGGGGCCTTAACAGATACGCAGTATTTT. Amino acids: CASTQGALTDTQYF.

A few counts support this clone. V gene TRBV5-1 combines with J gene TRBJ2-3; 10 nucleotides agree with TRBD2. The V gene's germline CDR1 is SGHRS and CDR2 YFSETQ. V dropped 0 bases and J dropped 1; count of bases not matched to a gene: 2. This CDR3 spans 16 amino acids. The CDR3 region has the DNA TGCGCCAGCAGCTTGGGTGGGACTAGCGGCACAGATACGCAGTATTTT. It codes for CASSLGGTSGTDTQYF.

Only one count was recorded for this clone. The chain joins TRBV7-8 to TRBJ2-7; the match to TRBD1 covers 8 bases. J lost 5 bases, V lost 5 bases, and 5 bases had no gene match. CDR3 length: 13 residues. Germline CDR1 is SGHVS and CDR2 is FQNEAQ. The CDR3 spells CASSRDRGDEQYF. In DNA, the CDR3 is TGTGCCAGCAGCCGCGACAGGGGCGACGAGCAGTACTTC.

This clone was found once. The gene calls are TRBV20-1 and TRBJ1-2; a possible D gene is TRBD1 (5 bases). With 3 bases removed from V and 0 bases from J, the gap between germline ends came to 11 bases. CDR3 length: 14 residues. Germline CDR1 and CDR2: DFQATT and SNEGSKA (reference sequence). The CDR3 nucleotides read TGCAGTGCTAGTTCGGCAGGGACTAACTATGGCTACACCTTC. Its translation is CSASSAGTNYGYTF.

The CDR3 region has the DNA TGTGCCAGCAGCCAATATTGGCACTCTGGGGCCAACGTCCTGACTTTC. Translation: CASSQYWHSGANVLTF. This chain connects TRBV5-8 to TRBJ2-6; the D is unclear. CDR3 length equals 16 residues. V lost 4 bases and J lost 0, with 11 bases in between. Germline values: CDR1 SGHTS, CDR2 YDEGEE.

The J gene is TRBJ2-1, the V gene TRBV12-3 or TRBV12-4; the D gene is possibly TRBD2 (5 bases). The V end lost 5 bases, the J end lost 8 bases, and 10 bases lay between the germline ends. The CDR3 has 12 residues. CDR3 bases: TGTGCCAGCAGTCTCGACGGGGATGAGCAGTTCTTC. Protein: CASSLDGDEQFF.

The chain is built from TRBV4-3 and TRBJ1-2; the D gene is possibly TRBD1 (5 bases). CDR3 length: 15 amino acids. Germline V gene data show CDR1 as LGHNA and CDR2 as YSLEER. V lost 0 bases, J lost 4 bases, and 12 bases lay in between. In DNA form, the CDR3 reads TGCGCCAGCAGCCAAGAAAGGGGATTTGTCTATGGCTACACCTTC. Translated: CASSQERGFVYGYTF.

In nucleotides, the CDR3 is TGCGCCAGCAGGGGACAGGGGGCAGTAATCAACTATGGCTACACCTTC. Its protein product is CASRGQGAVINYGYTF. The chain is built from TRBV10-2 and TRBJ1-2, with 12 nucleotides matching TRBD1. After removal of 6 bases from V and 2 bases from J, the junction contained 7 bases not matched to a gene. This CDR3 region has 16 residues. Germline values: CDR1 WSHSY, CDR2 SAAADI.